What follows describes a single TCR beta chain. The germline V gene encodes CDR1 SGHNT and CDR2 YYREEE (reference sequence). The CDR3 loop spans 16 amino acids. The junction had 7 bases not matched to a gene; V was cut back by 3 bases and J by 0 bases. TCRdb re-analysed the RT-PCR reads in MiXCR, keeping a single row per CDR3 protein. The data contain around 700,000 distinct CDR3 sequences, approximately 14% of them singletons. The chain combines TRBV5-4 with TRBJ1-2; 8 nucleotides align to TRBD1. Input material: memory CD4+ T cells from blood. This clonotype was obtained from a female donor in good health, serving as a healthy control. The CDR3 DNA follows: TGTGCCAGCAGCTCCCGGACAGGGACCTCTAACTATGGCTACACCTTC. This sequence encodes CASSSRTGTSNYGYTF.